A single sample is the source of the 8 T cell receptor beta chains below, sequenced in a study of cytomegalovirus exposure and HLA in healthy donors. TCRdb's table, derived via immunoSEQ multiplex PCR, lists solely in-frame clones and lacks some. The sample lists 100,000 to 150,000 clones, roughly 95% occurring once. The specimen sequenced was PBMCs. These receptors were collected from a man aged 18 to 35 in good health and CMV-seronegative.

The chain recombines TRBV6-1 with TRBJ2-7, with TRBD2 as a possible D gene (5 bases). The CDR3 covers 15 residues. V dropped 1 base and J dropped 3 bases, with 13 bases sitting between them. Germline CDR1 and CDR2: MNHNS and SASEGT. Here the CDR3 reads CASSEGSGPYYEQYF. Here the CDR3 DNA reads TGTGCCAGCAGTGAAGGGAGCGGACCCTACTACGAGCAGTACTTC.

V is TRBV9 and J is TRBJ2-7; possibly TRBD1 for D (5 bases). CDR1 is SGDLS and CDR2 is YYNGEE in the germline V gene. The ends were cut back, 0 bases at V and 2 bases at J, with 15 bases in the middle. This CDR3 has 16 amino acids. CDR3 DNA sequence: TGTGCCAGCAGCGTAGCCGGAGACAGTCCGACCTACGAGCAGTACTTC. It yields the protein CASSVAGDSPTYEQYF. The entire variable domain, with the rest obtained from reference TRBV9 and TRBJ2-7, is as follows: DSGVTQTPKHLITATGQRVTLRCSPRSGDLSVYWYQQSLDQGLQFLIQYYNGEERAKGNILERFSAQQFPDLHSELNLSSLELGDSALYFCASSVAGDSPTYEQYFGPGTRLTVT.

This clone is a singleton in its sample. CDR3 nucleotides: TGTGCCAGCAGCCTTTTGGATCAGGGAATGGGTCAGCCCCAGCATTTT. Amino acids: CASSLLDQGMGQPQHF. This rearrangement joins TRBV5-5 to TRBJ1-5, with D maybe TRBD1 (5 bases). Germline V gene sequence: CDR1 SGHKS, CDR2 YYEKEE (reference sequence). V gave up 4 bases and J gave up 6 bases, with 20 bases separating them. The CDR3 loop spans 16 amino acids.

This chain uses TRBV5-1 with TRBJ2-3; 9 nucleotides match TRBD2. V lost 2 bases to trimming and J lost 2 bases; unmatched junction nucleotides: 9. The CDR3 has 17 residues. From germline, CDR1 is SGHRS and CDR2 YFSETQ. CDR3 protein: CASSLPLGGRATDTQYF. CDR3 nucleotides: TGCGCCAGCAGCTTACCCCTCGGCGGGAGGGCCACAGATACGCAGTATTTT.

This clone was seen just once. The gene calls are TRBV9 and TRBJ2-5; unclear D gene. The CDR3 consists of 13 residues. Germline values: CDR1 SGDLS, CDR2 YYNGEE. V shed 4 bases and J shed 1 base, with 8 bases lying between them. The CDR3 nucleotides read TGTGCCAGCAGCCCCCGCAGCCAAGAGACCCAGTACTTC. It yields the protein CASSPRSQETQYF.

The chain employs TRBV19 and TRBJ1-2, with D perhaps TRBD1 (6 bases). V shed 5 bases and J shed 4 bases, with 8 bases lying between them. This CDR3 is built from 12 residues. The germline CDR1 and CDR2 sequences are LNHDA and SQIVND (reference sequence). The CDR3, as DNA: TGTGCCAGTAGTGGCAGGGGCTATGGCTACACCTTC. Its protein is CASSGRGYGYTF.

The chain recombines TRBV7-2 with TRBJ2-2; 7 bases align to TRBD1. J was trimmed by 6 bases and V by 4 bases; bases with no gene match: 8. The germline V gene has CDR1 SGHTA and CDR2 FQGNSA. CDR3 size: 15 residues. The CDR3 spells CASSSRDSSAGELFF. The DNA for the CDR3 is TGTGCCAGCAGCTCCCGGGACAGCAGCGCCGGGGAGCTGTTTTTT.

The chain carries TRBV2 and TRBJ2-1, with a possible D match to TRBD1 (5 bases). The CDR3 has 15 amino acids. CDR1 and CDR2 (germline): SNHLY, FYNNEI. V was clipped by 1 base and J by 4 bases, with 11 bases between them. For the CDR3, the DNA is TGTGCCAGCAGTGAAGTCAGAACAGGATACAATGAGCAGTTCTTC. This sequence encodes CASSEVRTGYNEQFF.